This TCR beta chain was sequenced during a study of blood T cells in healthy people across ages. This clonotype was picked up a small number of times. Its cognate antigen is unknown. There are 15 residues in the CDR3. Germline lookup yields CDR1 SGDLS and CDR2 YYNGEE. V was cut by 2 bases and J by 5 bases, with 14 bases left in between. The second PCR ran about 6 to 12 cycles with a sample-barcoded 5' primer and J-beta primers. Each cDNA was tagged by a template-switch adaptor containing 12 random nucleotides. Every sample returned 2.5 million or more CDR3-containing paired-end reads. MiXCR, applied by TCRdb to the 5' RACE reads, yields one record per CDR3 protein. The table records some 1 million distinct CDR3 sequences, 40% to 45% of them present only once. Study-level findings and limits: Naive T cell percentage showed a strong correlation with the diversity of TCR beta.

The chain combines TRBV9 with TRBJ2-4, with D perhaps TRBD1 or TRBD2 (5 bases each). What was sequenced was blood. This receptor was obtained from a woman in her sixties or seventies in good health. CDR3 protein: CASSVGVGVENIQYF. CDR3 coding DNA: TGTGCCAGCAGCGTGGGGGTTGGAGTGGAAAACATTCAGTACTTC.